This entry lists 30 T cell receptor beta chains sequenced from one sample in a study of T-cell reconstitution after alpha-beta-depleted transplantation in children. Library preparation (for TCRbeta) was performed with unique molecular identifiers. TCRdb redid the calling of the PCR reads with MiXCR, one entry per CDR3 protein. The sample lists hundreds of thousands of distinct CDR3 sequences; around 7.5% were seen once. This specimen consisted of PBMCs, mostly from graft donor cells, obtained 180 days after TCRalphabeta/CD19-depleted stem cell transplant. The origin of the receptors is a male patient aged 10 to 17 who had a stem cell transplant for acute lymphoblastic leukemia, so the T cells may come from the graft donor.

In its sample, this clonotype was seen many times. The J gene is TRBJ2-5, the V gene TRBV28, with 9 bases lining up with TRBD1. V shed 5 bases and J 4 bases; nucleotides not matched to a gene: 11. Germline assignment: CDR1 MDHEN and CDR2 SYDVKM. The length of the CDR3 is 16 residues. Here the CDR3 DNA reads TGTGCCAGCAGTCTCCCTGGGACAGGGAATGTAGAGACCCAGTACTTC. Translated, it gives CASSLPGTGNVETQYF.

In this sample, this clonotype turned up a few times. V gene TRBV4-3 combines with J gene TRBJ1-2; D is perhaps TRBD1 (5 bases). V was pared by 4 bases and J by 4 bases, with 13 bases between. Germline V lookup: CDR1 LGHNA, CDR2 YSLEER. The CDR3 extends over 14 amino acids. CDR3 protein: CASSPVYGGYGYTF. CDR3 DNA sequence: TGCGCCAGCAGCCCTGTTTATGGGGGCTATGGCTACACCTTC.

This clonotype has at least ten counts. The chain is built from TRBV6-1 and TRBJ2-4; the match to TRBD2 covers 9 bases. V trimming: 3 bases; J trimming: 4 bases; junction bases outside the gene matches: 4. The CDR3 is made up of 15 amino acids. Germline lookup yields CDR1 MNHNS and CDR2 SASEGT. The CDR3 loop reads CASSDQSGGKNIQYF. CDR3 DNA: TGTGCCAGCAGTGACCAGAGCGGGGGGAAAAACATTCAGTACTTC.

This clonotype showed up many times. The chain is built from TRBV9 and TRBJ1-2, with D maybe TRBD1 (5 bases). In germline, CDR1 is SGDLS, CDR2 YYNGEE. The CDR3 has 14 amino acids. V lost 3 bases and J lost 6, with 15 bases in between. Here the CDR3 reads CASSASLMGDGYTF. Written as DNA, the CDR3 is TGTGCCAGCAGCGCATCCCTTATGGGGGATGGCTACACCTTC.

At least ten counts were recorded for this clonotype. The rearrangement joins TRBV2 to TRBJ1-2, with D possibly being TRBD1 (6 bases). The CDR3 covers 16 residues. CDR1 and CDR2 from the germline V gene are SNHLY and FYNNEI. V lost 2 bases and J lost 3, with 16 bases in between. CDR3 DNA: TGTGCCAGCAGTGAACTCGGGCAGGGGCGCTACTATGGCTACACCTTC. The encoded protein is CASSELGQGRYYGYTF.

This clonotype was counted ten times or more. The genes are TRBV29-1 and TRBJ1-1, with a tentative D call TRBD1 (6 bases). CDR3 size: 11 residues. Germline CDR1 and CDR2: SQVTM and ANQGSEA. Deletions cut 5 bases from V and 7 bases from J, with 11 bases between. CDR3 nucleotides: TGCAGCGTTCCAGGACAGATTGAAGCTTTCTTT. Translated, it gives CSVPGQIEAFF.

This clonotype was counted ten times or more. The rearrangement links TRBV9 to TRBJ2-7; D possibly corresponds to TRBD2 (7 bases). This CDR3 has 15 amino acids. Trimming removed 2 bases from V and 3 bases from J, with 15 bases in between. Germline V CDR1 and CDR2: SGDLS, YYNGEE. For the CDR3, the DNA is TGTGCCAGCAGCGTCACAGGGAGGGAGGACTACGAGCAGTACTTC. Its protein is CASSVTGREDYEQYF.

This clonotype has at least ten counts. This chain joins TRBV20-1 and TRBJ2-1; no firm D call. The V end was cut by 3 bases, the J end by 7 bases, with 10 bases between. The CDR3 length is 12 residues. In germline, CDR1 is DFQATT, CDR2 SNEGSKA (reference sequence). The CDR3 protein is CSASNPTNEQFF. The CDR3 DNA follows: TGCAGTGCTAGTAACCCTACTAATGAGCAGTTCTTC.

Points on this clonotype: A much bigger clone sits one base away, suggesting this may be a read error. V is TRBV4-1 and J is TRBJ1-2; D unclear. The CDR3 runs 12 residues. Germline V gene lookup returns CDR1 MGHRA and CDR2 YSYEKL. The CDR3 spells CASNQGQEGYTF. The CDR3 coding sequence is TGCGCCAGCAACCAAGGTCAGGAGGGCTACACCTTC.

Ten or more counts support this clonotype. V usage is TRBV9 and J usage is TRBJ2-2, with D possibly TRBD1 on 5 matching bases. Trimming stripped 6 bases from V and 7 bases from J, with 13 bases between. Germline CDR1 and CDR2: SGDLS and YYNGEE. The CDR3 length is 13 residues. The chain's CDR3 is CASTRAPNGELFF. DNA for the CDR3: TGTGCCAGCACCAGGGCCCCAAACGGGGAGCTGTTTTTT. The entire variable domain, with the rest obtained from reference TRBV9 and TRBJ2-2, is as follows: DSGVTQTPKHLITATGQRVTLRCSPRSGDLSVYWYQQSLDQGLQFLIQYYNGEERAKGNILERFSAQQFPDLHSELNLSSLELGDSALYFCASTRAPNGELFFGEGSRLTVL.

In its sample, this clonotype was seen many times. The rearrangement uses TRBV29-1 and TRBJ1-2; D uncertain. V lost 3 bases and J lost 2, with 7 bases in between. The CDR3 covers 12 residues. The germline V gene encodes CDR1 SQVTM and CDR2 ANQGSEA. CDR3 sequence (DNA): TGCAGCGTTGACTCCGGCAACTATGGCTACACCTTC. This translates into CSVDSGNYGYTF.

This clonotype came up a few times. Mismatch with germline at one junction end may stem from a read error. The V gene is TRBV7-7, the J gene TRBJ2-5; D unresolved. Germline V gene lookup returns CDR1 SSHAT and CDR2 FNYEAQ (reference sequence). The CDR3 covers 13 residues. CDR3 loop: CASSYGNWETQYF. CDR3 DNA: TGTGCTAGCAGCTACGGTAACTGGGAGACCCAGTACTTC.

This clonotype was picked up many times. The rearrangement joins TRBV28 to TRBJ2-7; weak D call: TRBD1 (7 bases). Germline V gene lookup returns CDR1 MDHEN and CDR2 SYDVKM. V was shortened by 7 bases and J by 3 bases, with 16 bases between the two germline ends. The CDR3 length is 14 residues. The CDR3 DNA reads as TGTGCCAGCAAGGGGGCGGAGGGTTACTACGAGCAGTACTTC. Its protein is CASKGAEGYYEQYF.

This clonotype was counted many times. This chain joins TRBV3-1 and TRBJ1-1, with 8 bases lining up with TRBD1. Losses at the gene ends were 6 bases for V and 10 bases for J; bases not matched to a gene: 10. The V gene's germline CDR1 is LGHDT and CDR2 YNNKEL (reference sequence). The CDR3 is 13 residues long. The CDR3 DNA follows: TGTGCCAGCAGTCCCGGACAGGGAAGCGCAGCTTTCTTT. Encoded protein: CASSPGQGSAAFF. The full variable domain, rest sourced from reference TRBV3-1 and TRBJ1-1, is DTAVSQTPKYLVTQMGNDKSIKCEQNLGHDTMYWYKQDSKKFLKIMFSYNNKELIINETVPNRFSPKSPDKAHLNLHINSLELGDSAVYFCASSPGQGSAAFFGQGTRLTVV.

This clonotype was picked up many times. V usage is TRBV5-8 and J usage is TRBJ2-3, with D perhaps TRBD2 (6 bases). From germline, CDR1 is SGHTS and CDR2 YDEGEE. Trimming took 1 base from V and 4 from J, leaving 10 bases between them. This CDR3 contains 14 residues. The CDR3, as DNA: TGTGCCAGCAGCTTGCTAGCGATGCCAGATACGCAGTATTTT. Translation: CASSLLAMPDTQYF.

This clonotype was observed many times. The genes are TRBV6-2 or TRBV6-3 and TRBJ2-3, with a possible D match to TRBD2 (6 bases). This CDR3 has 13 residues. The V gene's germline CDR1 is MNHEY and CDR2 SVGEGT. Trimming pared 0 bases from V and 10 bases from J, leaving 11 bases between. CDR3 sequence: CASSYSNRRAQYF. Here the CDR3 DNA reads TGTGCCAGCAGTTACTCGAATAGGAGGGCGCAGTATTTT.

Comments on this clonotype: The junction departs from the called germline gene at one end, perhaps through a read error. The chain carries TRBV20-1 and TRBJ2-2, with 7 bases aligning to TRBD2. Germline loops: CDR1 DFQATT, CDR2 SNEGSKA (reference sequence). The CDR3 consists of 17 residues. The CDR3 region is CSATVQKLASNTRELFF. The CDR3, as DNA: TGCAGTGCTACCGTACAGAAACTAGCGAGTAACACCAGGGAGCTGTTTTTT.

This clonotype was counted ten times or more. This chain connects TRBV10-3 to TRBJ2-2; TRBD2 matches at 13 bases. After removal of 5 bases from V and 0 bases from J, the junction contained 6 bases not matched to a gene. The CDR3 has 18 residues. The germline CDR1 and CDR2 sequences are ENHRY and SYGVKD. This CDR3 is CAISPGLAGQSNTGELFF. In DNA, the CDR3 is TGTGCCATCAGTCCGGGACTAGCGGGGCAATCGAACACCGGGGAGCTGTTTTTT.

This clonotype was seen at least ten times. The rearrangement uses TRBV5-1 and TRBJ2-2; D remains ambiguous. Trimming removed 0 bases from V and 5 bases from J, with 5 bases in between. The CDR3 sequence is 13 residues long. Germline values: CDR1 SGHRS, CDR2 YFSETQ. This CDR3 reads CASSLATTGELFF. CDR3 in DNA: TGCGCCAGCAGCTTGGCGACGACCGGGGAGCTGTTTTTT.

This clonotype appeared many times. The rearrangement links TRBV29-1 to TRBJ1-2; D ambiguous. CDR1 is SQVTM and CDR2 is ANQGSEA in the germline V gene. V was clipped by 7 bases and J by 5 bases, with 11 bases between them. The CDR3 consists of 11 residues. The DNA of the CDR3 is TGCAGCGCCATAGACGGTTATGGCTACACCTTC. Amino acid sequence: CSAIDGYGYTF.

This clonotype came up many times. CDR3 residues: CASSFRQVQETQYF. CDR3 nucleotide sequence: TGTGCCAGCAGTTTCCGACAGGTCCAAGAGACCCAGTACTTC. This chain uses TRBV28 with TRBJ2-5, with D perhaps TRBD1 (6 bases). The V and J ends lost 3 bases and 1 base respectively, with 9 bases between them. Per germline, CDR1 MDHEN and CDR2 SYDVKM. The CDR3 is 14 residues long.

This clonotype was observed a handful of times. The V gene is TRBV19, the J gene TRBJ2-1; 10 positions agree with TRBD2. V shed 5 bases, J shed 0 bases, and the junction held 7 bases outside the gene matches. CDR3 length: 17 residues. Per germline, CDR1 LNHDA and CDR2 SQIVND (reference sequence). CDR3 coding DNA: TGTGCCAGTAGTCCCTCTAGCGGGAGATACTCCTACAATGAGCAGTTCTTC. Translating it yields CASSPSSGRYSYNEQFF.

This clonotype was detected ten times or more. The CDR3 loop reads CASSFDSDRVPYEQYF. The CDR3 DNA is TGCGCCAGCAGCTTCGACTCGGACAGGGTACCTTACGAGCAGTACTTC. This sequence joins TRBV5-1 and TRBJ2-7; 8 nucleotides match TRBD1. Germline loops: CDR1 SGHRS, CDR2 YFSETQ. The CDR3 contains 16 residues. V trimming: 2 bases; J trimming: 4 bases; junction bases outside the gene matches: 11. The variable domain in full, completed from reference TRBV5-1 and TRBJ2-7, reads KAGVTQTPRYLIKTRGQQVTLSCSPISGHRSVSWYQQTPGQGLQFLFEYFSETQRNKGNFPGRFSGRQFSNSRSEMNVSTLELGDSALYLCASSFDSDRVPYEQYFGPGTRLTVT.

Ten or more counts support this clonotype. The chain carries TRBV7-9 and TRBJ1-5; TRBD1 is a possible D gene (5 bases). Per the germline V gene, CDR1 is SEHNR and CDR2 is FQNEAQ (reference sequence). The CDR3 runs to 15 residues. The V and J ends lost 1 base and 3 bases respectively, with 10 bases between them. CDR3 DNA: TGTGCCAGCAGCTTAGGTGGGGGGTACAATCAGCCCCAGCATTTT. This translates into CASSLGGGYNQPQHF. The whole variable domain, remainder taken from reference TRBV7-9 and TRBJ1-5, is DTGVSQNPRHKITKRGQNVTFRCDPISEHNRLYWYRQTLGQGPEFLTYFQNEAQLEKSRLLSDRFSAERPKGSFSTLEIQRTEQGDSAMYLCASSLGGGYNQPQHFGDGTRLSIL.

In this sample, this clonotype turned up many times. This chain connects TRBV9 to TRBJ2-1; TRBD2 aligns across 13 bases. This CDR3 spans 18 amino acids. V shed 0 bases, J shed 3 bases, and the junction held 6 bases outside the gene matches. CDR1 SGDLS and CDR2 YYNGEE come from the germline V gene. The CDR3 DNA is TGTGCCAGCAGCGTAGCTACGACTAGCGGGGGGATCTACAATGAGCAGTTCTTC. This gives the protein CASSVATTSGGIYNEQFF.

The chain has TRBV9 and TRBJ2-1; D not certain. This CDR3 is built from 13 residues. V was clipped by 2 bases and J by 7 bases, with 10 bases between them. Germline V gene lookup returns CDR1 SGDLS and CDR2 YYNGEE. CDR3 protein: CASSVHHANEQFF. The CDR3 nucleotides read TGTGCCAGCAGCGTTCATCATGCGAATGAGCAGTTCTTC.

This clonotype has at least ten counts. The chain joins TRBV9 to TRBJ2-1; D gene uncertain. Trimming removed 0 bases from V and 7 bases from J, with 11 bases in between. The CDR3 contains 14 residues. CDR1 and CDR2 (germline): SGDLS, YYNGEE. The DNA of the CDR3 is TGTGCCAGCAGCGTAGGCAAGGTTAGGAATGAGCAGTTCTTC. It yields the protein CASSVGKVRNEQFF.

This clonotype appeared many times. This chain connects TRBV7-2 to TRBJ2-7, with 10 bases aligning to TRBD2. Trimming removed 3 bases from V and 5 bases from J; junction bases left unmatched: 7. CDR3 length: 15 amino acids. The germline gives CDR1 SGHTA, CDR2 FQGNSA. The CDR3 sequence is CASSFQAGGPNEQYF. The DNA of the CDR3 is TGTGCCAGCAGCTTCCAAGCGGGGGGGCCCAACGAGCAGTACTTC.

This clonotype was seen ten or more times. The chain employs TRBV20-1 and TRBJ2-7; D unclear. CDR3 length: 10 amino acids. The germline V gene has CDR1 DFQATT and CDR2 SNEGSKA (reference sequence). The germline V and J ends were trimmed by 6 bases and 5 bases, with 8 bases remaining between them. This CDR3 is CSAPGNEQYF. CDR3 bases: TGCAGTGCCCCCGGCAACGAGCAGTACTTC.

This clonotype showed up many times. V and J are TRBV28 and TRBJ2-1; 13 bases are shared with TRBD2. The length of the CDR3 is 16 residues. J was trimmed by 4 bases and V by 4 bases; bases with no gene match: 4. Germline V lookup: CDR1 MDHEN, CDR2 SYDVKM. CDR3 sequence: CASSSLAGGQYNEQFF. The CDR3 DNA sequence: TGTGCCAGCAGTTCACTAGCGGGGGGGCAATACAATGAGCAGTTCTTC.